The 10 T cell receptor beta chains reported below all come from one sample, sequenced in a study of T cell responses to AZD1222 COVID-19 vaccine. Sequencing used immunoSEQ multiplex PCR; TCRdb keeps in-frame clones, though not all of them. The sample contains 54,000 or so clones, about 89% of which appear only once. The source was peripheral blood, collected on day 0 of AZD1222 vaccination. Source of these receptors: an adult in good health.

This clone has just one count. The genes are TRBV10-1 and TRBJ1-5; no clear D gene. The germline V and J ends were trimmed by 6 bases and 0 bases, with 18 bases remaining between them. CDR1 is WNHNN, CDR2 SYGVQD, per germline (reference sequence). The CDR3 spans 17 residues. CDR3 loop: CASSERRHPYSNQPQHF. CDR3 nucleotide sequence: TGCGCCAGCAGCGAAAGACGGCACCCTTATAGCAATCAGCCCCAGCATTTT.

This clone was detected only once. This chain connects TRBV7-9 to TRBJ1-4; D gene uncertain. The CDR3 is 13 residues long. CDR1 is SEHNR, CDR2 FQNEAQ, per germline (reference sequence). V lost 5 bases to trimming and J lost 7 bases, with 11 bases between them. CDR3: CASSRNPGEKLFF. The CDR3 region has the DNA TGTGCCAGCAGCCGTAACCCGGGTGAAAAACTGTTTTTT.

The rearrangement links TRBV2 to TRBJ1-5; perhaps TRBD1 as D (6 bases). The V end lost 6 bases, the J end lost 4 bases, and 16 bases lay between the germline ends. Germline V gene lookup returns CDR1 SNHLY and CDR2 FYNNEI. This CDR3 region has 15 residues. The CDR3 sequence is CASRGGRGRNQPQHF. The CDR3 DNA sequence: TGTGCCAGCAGGGGGGGCAGGGGAAGGAATCAGCCCCAGCATTTT.

The CDR3 DNA is TGTGCCAGTAGTATAGGGGGGACAGGGGGCCGGCCCCAGCATTTT. Translation gives CASSIGGTGGRPQHF. The chain has TRBV19 and TRBJ1-5; 12 bases fit TRBD1. The V gene end was trimmed by 1 base and the J gene end by 9 bases; junction bases not matched to a gene: 4. This CDR3 is 15 amino acids long. Germline V gene sequence: CDR1 LNHDA, CDR2 SQIVND (reference sequence).

This clone was found a few times. The CDR3 DNA follows: TGTGCCAGCAGACTCTTACAGGGGAATAATTCACCCCTCCACTTT. It encodes CASRLLQGNNSPLHF. The rearrangement joins TRBV2 to TRBJ1-6; 7 nucleotides line up with TRBD1. Per the germline V gene, CDR1 is SNHLY and CDR2 is FYNNEI. J gave up 5 bases and V 6 bases, and 7 bases lay outside the gene matches. This CDR3 has 15 amino acids. Complete variable domain (other parts from reference TRBV2 and TRBJ1-6): EPEVTQTPSHQVTQMGQEVILRCVPISNHLYFYWYRQILGQKVEFLVSFYNNEISEKSEIFDDQFSVERPDGSNFTLKIRSTKLEDSAMYFCASRLLQGNNSPLHFGNGTRLTVT.

V and J are TRBV12-3 or TRBV12-4 and TRBJ2-1; TRBD2 agrees at 7 bases. V lost 10 bases, J lost 7 bases, and 7 bases stayed unmatched. The CDR3 consists of 12 residues. The CDR3 sequence is CATGGGVNEQFF. Here the CDR3 DNA reads TGTGCCACGGGGGGAGGGGTAAATGAGCAGTTCTTC.

This chain connects TRBV9 to TRBJ2-5; 8 bases fit TRBD1. CDR1 and CDR2 from the germline V gene are SGDLS and YYNGEE. The CDR3 totals 15 residues. The junction had 9 bases not matched to a gene; V was cut back by 4 bases and J by 4 bases. The CDR3 sequence is CASSLLGTGRETQYF. CDR3 DNA sequence: TGTGCCAGCAGCTTATTGGGGACAGGCAGAGAGACCCAGTACTTC.

The chain combines TRBV5-1 with TRBJ2-3, with 8 positions matching TRBD2. V shed 3 bases, J shed 0 bases, and the junction held 3 bases outside the gene matches. The germline V gene has CDR1 SGHRS and CDR2 YFSETQ. The CDR3 totals 15 residues. The CDR3 bases are TGCGCCAGCAGCTCCGCTAGCGGGAGCACAGATACGCAGTATTTT. This translates into CASSSASGSTDTQYF.

The J gene is TRBJ1-6, the V gene TRBV2; D call uncertain. The CDR3 is made up of 15 amino acids. Germline V gives CDR1 SNHLY, CDR2 FYNNEI. The germline V and J ends were trimmed by 4 bases and 8 bases, with 15 bases remaining between them. The CDR3: CASSARTGVDSPLHF. CDR3 coding DNA: TGTGCCAGCAGTGCCCGGACCGGTGTCGATTCACCCCTCCACTTT.

Of note for this clone: Within the sample, other DNA sequences also encode this same CDR3. This chain connects TRBV18 to TRBJ1-1; tentatively, D is TRBD1 (5 bases). V was cut by 3 bases and J by 1 base, with 6 bases left in between. The CDR3 contains 13 residues. From germline, CDR1 is KGHSH and CDR2 LQKENI. The CDR3 here is CASSPGGNTEAFF. CDR3 in DNA: TGTGCCAGCTCACCGGGGGGGAACACTGAAGCTTTCTTT.